This T cell receptor beta chain was sequenced in a study of blood T cells in healthy people across ages. The CDR3 loop spans 14 amino acids. Germline CDR1 is DFQATT and CDR2 is SNEGSKA (reference sequence). V was shortened by 0 bases and J by 1 base, with 7 bases between the two germline ends. A J-beta primer mix and a sample-barcoded 5' primer were used in a second PCR of about 6 to 12 cycles. Using its own MiXCR run on the 5' RACE reads, TCRdb lists one record per CDR3 protein. The data contain about 640,000 distinct CDR3 sequences, roughly 31% of them seen just once; the ten biggest clones take up around 14%. This clonotype was observed many times. The antigen remains undetermined. Whole-study findings and limits: Strong correlation linked observed beta diversity and percent naive T cells. Older age coincided with a roughly linear decline in TCR beta diversity per million T cells.

The chain combines TRBV20-1 with TRBJ1-5; no firm D call. Sequencing used blood. This clonotype was obtained from an elderly woman in good health. CDR3 bases: TGCAGTGCTAGAGAAGGGAGGAGCAATCAGCCCCAGCATTTT. Protein: CSAREGRSNQPQHF.